The source of this T cell receptor (beta chain) is a study of blood T cell repertoires in COVID-19. Overall study: PBMCs, B-cell-depleted T cells, or T cells were the source of the cDNA or gDNA that made up the material.

Original methodology: Counts of nucleated cells, estimated from reference gene primer amplification, were obtained. Repertoires were generated with immunoSEQ multiplex PCR, while TCRdb's copy carries only in-frame clones and drops some. V, J and clone size derive from that table, while D and trimming were established from the DNA sequence. Among 150,000 to 180,000 clones listed, about 79% were seen once. Sequenced material: peripheral blood. The receptor comes from a woman in her sixties or seventies with acute or convalescent COVID-19.

CDR3 in DNA: TGTGCCAGCAGTTACGACAGTCTAACCTACGAGCAGTACTTC. Translating gives CASSYDSLTYEQYF. The rearrangement links TRBV6-5 to TRBJ2-7; the D gene is possibly TRBD1 (5 bases). Trimming removed 2 bases from V and 2 bases from J, with 10 bases in between. From germline, CDR1 is MNHEY and CDR2 SVGAGI. This CDR3 is 14 amino acids long.